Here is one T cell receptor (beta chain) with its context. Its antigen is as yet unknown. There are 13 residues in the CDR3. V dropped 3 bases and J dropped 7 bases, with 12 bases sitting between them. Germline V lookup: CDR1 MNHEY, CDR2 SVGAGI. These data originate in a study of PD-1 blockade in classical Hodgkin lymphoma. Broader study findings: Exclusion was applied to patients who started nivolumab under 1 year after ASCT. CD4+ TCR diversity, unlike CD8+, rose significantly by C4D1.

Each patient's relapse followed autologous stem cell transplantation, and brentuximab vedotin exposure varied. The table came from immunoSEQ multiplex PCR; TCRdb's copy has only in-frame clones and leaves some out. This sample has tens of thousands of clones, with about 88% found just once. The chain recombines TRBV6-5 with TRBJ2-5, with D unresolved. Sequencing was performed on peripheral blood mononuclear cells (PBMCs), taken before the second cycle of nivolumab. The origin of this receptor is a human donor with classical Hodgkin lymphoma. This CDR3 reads CASSYNQIGTQYF. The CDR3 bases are TGTGCCAGCAGTTATAACCAAATAGGGACCCAGTACTTC.